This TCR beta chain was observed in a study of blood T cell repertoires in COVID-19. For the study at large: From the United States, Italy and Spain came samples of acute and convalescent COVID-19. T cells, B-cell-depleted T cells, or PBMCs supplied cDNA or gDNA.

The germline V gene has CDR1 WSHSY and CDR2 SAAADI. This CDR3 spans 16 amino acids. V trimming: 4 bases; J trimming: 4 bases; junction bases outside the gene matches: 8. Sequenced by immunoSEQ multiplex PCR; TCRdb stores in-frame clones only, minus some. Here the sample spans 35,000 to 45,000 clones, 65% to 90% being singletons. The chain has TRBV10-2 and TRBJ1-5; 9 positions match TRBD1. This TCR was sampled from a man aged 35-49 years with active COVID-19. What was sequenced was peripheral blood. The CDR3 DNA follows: TGCGCCAGCAGTGGGAGATTGGGACAGGGTAATCAGCCCCAGCATTTT. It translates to CASSGRLGQGNQPQHF.